Listed here are 4 T cell receptor beta chains from one sample, sequenced in a study of cytomegalovirus exposure and HLA in healthy donors. The PCR was carried out with 60 Vbeta primers and 13 Jbeta primers. Some clones are missing from TCRdb's copy, which holds only in-frame ones; the method was immunoSEQ multiplex PCR. The repertoire has 83,000 or so clones, 81% of them found once; the top ten carry around 1.9%. Sequencing was done on a sample of PBMCs. The receptors here all came from a young woman in good health and CMV-seronegative.

This chain connects TRBV4-3 to TRBJ2-7; 9 nucleotides match TRBD2. The ends lost 2 bases at V and 2 bases at J; junction bases unmatched: 4. The length of the CDR3 is 15 residues. Germline V gives CDR1 LGHNA, CDR2 YSLEER. CDR3 loop: CASSQWLAGPYEQYF. DNA for the CDR3: TGCGCCAGCAGCCAATGGCTAGCGGGACCCTACGAGCAGTACTTC.

V usage is TRBV11-2 and J usage is TRBJ2-2; 12 positions match TRBD2. V dropped 3 bases and J dropped 2; count of bases not matched to a gene: 4. Germline loops: CDR1 SGHAT, CDR2 FQNNGV. The CDR3 spans 17 residues. Here the CDR3 reads CASSFRTSGANTGELFF. The CDR3 DNA reads as TGTGCCAGCAGCTTCCGGACTAGCGGGGCAAACACCGGGGAGCTGTTTTTT. The complete variable domain, with remaining parts taken from reference TRBV11-2 and TRBJ2-2, reads EAGVAQSPRYKIIEKRQSVAFWCNPISGHATLYWYQQILGQGPKLLIQFQNNGVVDDSQLPKDRFSAERLKGVDSTLKIQPAKLEDSAVYLCASSFRTSGANTGELFFGEGSRLTVL.

This sequence joins TRBV29-1 and TRBJ2-1, with TRBD1 matching over 7 bases. Germline lookup yields CDR1 SQVTM and CDR2 ANQGSEA. V lost 2 bases and J lost 3; bases outside the gene matches: 4. The CDR3 totals 14 residues. The CDR3 region is CSVERGLNYNEQFF. The CDR3 bases are TGCAGCGTTGAAAGGGGGCTGAACTACAATGAGCAGTTCTTC.

The V gene is TRBV6-1, the J gene TRBJ1-2; D remains unclear. V dropped 3 bases and J dropped 6 bases, with 11 bases sitting between them. This CDR3 is built from 13 residues. Germline lookup yields CDR1 MNHNS and CDR2 SASEGT. CDR3 in DNA: TGTGCCAGCAGTGATATGGCACCAAATGGCTACACCTTC. It is translated as CASSDMAPNGYTF.